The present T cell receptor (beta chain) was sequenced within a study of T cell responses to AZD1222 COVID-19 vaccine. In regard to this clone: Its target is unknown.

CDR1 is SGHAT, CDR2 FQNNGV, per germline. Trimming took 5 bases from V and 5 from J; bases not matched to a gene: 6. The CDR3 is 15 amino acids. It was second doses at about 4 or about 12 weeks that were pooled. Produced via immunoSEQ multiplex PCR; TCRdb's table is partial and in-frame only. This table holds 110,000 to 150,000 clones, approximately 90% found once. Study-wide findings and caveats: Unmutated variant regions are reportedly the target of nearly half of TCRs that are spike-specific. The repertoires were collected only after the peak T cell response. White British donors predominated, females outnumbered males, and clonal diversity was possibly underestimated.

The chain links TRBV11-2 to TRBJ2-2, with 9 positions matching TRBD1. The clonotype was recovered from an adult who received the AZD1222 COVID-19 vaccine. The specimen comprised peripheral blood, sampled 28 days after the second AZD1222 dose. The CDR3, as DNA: TGTGCCAGCAGCGGCCGGGACAGGGCGACCGGGGAGCTGTTTTTT. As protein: CASSGRDRATGELFF.